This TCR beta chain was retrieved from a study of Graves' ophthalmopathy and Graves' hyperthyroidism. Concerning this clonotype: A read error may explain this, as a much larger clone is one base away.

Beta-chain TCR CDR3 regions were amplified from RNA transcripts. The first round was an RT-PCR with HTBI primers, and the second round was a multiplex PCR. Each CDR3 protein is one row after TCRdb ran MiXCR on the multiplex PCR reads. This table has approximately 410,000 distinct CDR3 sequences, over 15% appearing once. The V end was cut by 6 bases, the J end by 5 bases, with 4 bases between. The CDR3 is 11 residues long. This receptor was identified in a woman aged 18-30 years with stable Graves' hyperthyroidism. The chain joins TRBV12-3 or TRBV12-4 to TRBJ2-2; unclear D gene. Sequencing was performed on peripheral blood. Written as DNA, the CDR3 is TGTGCCAGCAGGGCGACCGGGGAGCTGTTTTTT. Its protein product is CASRATGELFF.